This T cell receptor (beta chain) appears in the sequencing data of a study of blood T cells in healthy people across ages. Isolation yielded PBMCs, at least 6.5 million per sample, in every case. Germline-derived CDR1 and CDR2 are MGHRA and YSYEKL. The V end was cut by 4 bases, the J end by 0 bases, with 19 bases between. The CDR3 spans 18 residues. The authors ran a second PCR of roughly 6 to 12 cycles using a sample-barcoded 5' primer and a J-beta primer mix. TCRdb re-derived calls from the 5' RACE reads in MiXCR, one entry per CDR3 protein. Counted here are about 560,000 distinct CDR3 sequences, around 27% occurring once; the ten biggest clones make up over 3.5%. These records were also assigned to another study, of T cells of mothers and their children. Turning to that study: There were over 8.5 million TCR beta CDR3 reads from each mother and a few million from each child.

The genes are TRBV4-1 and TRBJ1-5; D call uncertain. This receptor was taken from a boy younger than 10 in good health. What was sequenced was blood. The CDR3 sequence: CASSPGVPWAHSNQPQHF. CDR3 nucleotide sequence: TGCGCCAGCAGCCCCGGGGTTCCGTGGGCGCATAGCAATCAGCCCCAGCATTTT.